Listed below are T cell receptor beta chains from one sample, sequenced in a study of T cell repertoires in cytomegalovirus infection. In TCRdb, the reads were re-called with MiXCR into one record per CDR3 protein. The table has approximately 130,000 distinct CDR3 sequences, 8% to 9% seen once. Sequencing was carried out using PBMCs. The receptor set was obtained from a human donor in good health (CMV status not recorded). Some clones in this sample may be carry-over from other donors' samples. Both conserved end residues are part of each CDR3. A D gene is named only where the DNA matches it firmly. The size of a clone is reported for some rows only, either as once, few or many, or as a class for expanded clones.

d_gene: TRBD2; abundance: many; v_gene: TRBV29-1; j_gene: TRBJ2-7; CDR3nt: TGCAGCATCAGCGGGGGGTTATCCTACGAGCAGTACTTC; CDR3aa: CSISGGLSYEQYF
d_gene: -; abundance: few; v_gene: TRBV7-9; j_gene: TRBJ2-5; CDR3nt: TGTGCCAGCAGCCCGGACAAACAAGAGACCCAGTACTTC; CDR3aa: CASSPDKQETQYF
d_gene: TRBD1; abundance: few; v_gene: TRBV2; j_gene: TRBJ1-2; CDR3nt: TGTGCCAGCAGTGTTTTATCCGGGACAGGGACAACTGGCTACACCTTC; CDR3aa: CASSVLSGTGTTGYTF
d_gene: TRBD1; abundance: many; v_gene: TRBV7-9; j_gene: TRBJ1-2; CDR3nt: TGTGCCAGCGACTCATACGGGACAGCATTAAACTATGGCTACACCTTC; CDR3aa: CASDSYGTALNYGYTF
d_gene: TRBD1; abundance: many; v_gene: TRBV28; j_gene: TRBJ1-1; CDR3nt: TGTGCCAGCAGAAAACAGGGGGCCGGCACTGAAGCTTTCTTT; CDR3aa: CASRKQGAGTEAFF
d_gene: -; abundance: -; v_gene: TRBV7-9; j_gene: TRBJ1-1; CDR3nt: TGTGCCAGCAGCTCCCTTCGGGGGCTCACTGAAGCTTTCTTT; CDR3aa: CASSSLRGLTEAFF
d_gene: TRBD2; abundance: many; v_gene: TRBV7-8; j_gene: TRBJ2-1; CDR3nt: TGTGCCAGCAGTTTAAGCGGGGGGACCTACAATGAGCAGTTCTTC; CDR3aa: CASSLSGGTYNEQFF
d_gene: TRBD2; abundance: many; v_gene: TRBV7-2; j_gene: TRBJ2-1; CDR3nt: TGTGCCAGCAGCTATGGACTAGCGAGCTCCTACAATGAGCAGTTCTTC; CDR3aa: CASSYGLASSYNEQFF
d_gene: TRBD1; abundance: many; v_gene: TRBV28; j_gene: TRBJ2-3; CDR3nt: TGTGCCAGCAGTACCAAGGGACAGGGATGGTCAGATACGCAGTATTTT; CDR3aa: CASSTKGQGWSDTQYF
d_gene: -; abundance: many; v_gene: TRBV11-2; j_gene: TRBJ1-1; CDR3nt: TGTGCCAGCAGCATACCGGGATACGGGCCGAACACTGAAGCTTTCTTT; CDR3aa: CASSIPGYGPNTEAFF
d_gene: -; abundance: many; v_gene: TRBV7-2; j_gene: TRBJ2-4; CDR3nt: TGTGCCAGCAGCCCCAGGGAGTCAGCCAAAAACATTCAGTACTTC; CDR3aa: CASSPRESAKNIQYF
d_gene: -; abundance: many; v_gene: TRBV5-1; j_gene: TRBJ1-1; CDR3nt: TGCGCCAGCAGCTTGGGACAGGCTGAGGGGACTGAAGCTTTCTTT; CDR3aa: CASSLGQAEGTEAFF
d_gene: -; abundance: many; v_gene: TRBV20-1; j_gene: TRBJ2-1; CDR3nt: TGCAGTGCTAGAGATCGGCGGACTGTGCTCAATGAGCAGTTCTTC; CDR3aa: CSARDRRTVLNEQFF
d_gene: TRBD1; abundance: few; v_gene: TRBV2; j_gene: TRBJ2-5; CDR3nt: TGTGCCAGCAGTGAGGGACAGGGGGCGAGAGAGACCCAGTACTTC; CDR3aa: CASSEGQGARETQYF
d_gene: -; abundance: many; v_gene: TRBV2; j_gene: TRBJ2-2; CDR3nt: TGTGCCAGCAGTGAGGCTTCGGGGACACAGCTGTTTTTT; CDR3aa: CASSEASGTQLFF
d_gene: -; abundance: few; v_gene: TRBV12-3/TRBV12-4; j_gene: TRBJ2-5; CDR3nt: TGTGCCAGCAGTGGACTAATTGAGGAGACCCAGTACTTC; CDR3aa: CASSGLIEETQYF
d_gene: -; abundance: -; v_gene: TRBV2; j_gene: TRBJ2-3; CDR3nt: TGTGCCAGCAGTGGCCGGGACATAGGCATGACGCAGTATTTT; CDR3aa: CASSGRDIGMTQYF
d_gene: -; abundance: -; v_gene: TRBV20-1; j_gene: TRBJ2-3; CDR3nt: TGCAGTGCTCGGCCCTCCCGACAGCGCACAGATACGCAGTATTTT; CDR3aa: CSARPSRQRTDTQYF
d_gene: -; abundance: many; v_gene: TRBV29-1; j_gene: TRBJ2-2; CDR3nt: TGCAGCGGGAGACAGGACGGGGAGCTGTTTTTT; CDR3aa: CSGRQDGELFF
d_gene: -; abundance: -; v_gene: TRBV7-2; j_gene: TRBJ1-1; CDR3nt: TGTGCCAGCAGCTTAGATTTCTTCACTGAAGCTTTCTTT; CDR3aa: CASSLDFFTEAFF
d_gene: -; abundance: many; v_gene: TRBV5-4; j_gene: TRBJ2-3; CDR3nt: TGTGCCAGCAGCTTCGCAGGGTCAGATACGCAGTATTTT; CDR3aa: CASSFAGSDTQYF
d_gene: -; abundance: many; v_gene: TRBV10-3; j_gene: TRBJ2-7; CDR3nt: TGTGCCATCAGAGGGGTTCTCTCCTACGAGCAGTACTTC; CDR3aa: CAIRGVLSYEQYF
d_gene: -; abundance: -; v_gene: TRBV29-1; j_gene: TRBJ2-7; CDR3nt: TGCAGCGTTGAGTTAGGGAGCTCCTACGAGCAGTACTTC; CDR3aa: CSVELGSSYEQYF
d_gene: TRBD1; abundance: many; v_gene: TRBV20-1; j_gene: TRBJ1-4; CDR3nt: TGCAGTTGTCTCGGGACAGCCGTTAATGAAAAACTGTTTTTT; CDR3aa: CSCLGTAVNEKLFF
d_gene: -; abundance: -; v_gene: TRBV5-1; j_gene: TRBJ2-3; CDR3nt: TGCGCCAGCAGCCCGGAGGGAGGGGGGGGCATCGCAGATACGCAGTATTTT; CDR3aa: CASSPEGGGGIADTQYF
d_gene: -; abundance: -; v_gene: TRBV7-9; j_gene: TRBJ2-1; CDR3nt: TGTGCCAGCAGCTTAGTAGGCATTGGACCTGAGCAGTTCTTC; CDR3aa: CASSLVGIGPEQFF
d_gene: TRBD1; abundance: many; v_gene: TRBV28; j_gene: TRBJ1-1; CDR3nt: TGTGCCAGCGGTTTCCCTAACAGGGGAACTGAAGCTTTCTTT; CDR3aa: CASGFPNRGTEAFF
d_gene: -; abundance: many; v_gene: TRBV6-1; j_gene: TRBJ2-1; CDR3nt: TGTGCCAGCAGTCGGGGACGCGCGGTGGGCAATGAGCAGTTCTTC; CDR3aa: CASSRGRAVGNEQFF
d_gene: -; abundance: many; v_gene: TRBV7-2; j_gene: TRBJ1-1; CDR3nt: TGTGCCAGCAGCCTTAGACGGGGGCATGATACGGCTTTCTTT; CDR3aa: CASSLRRGHDTAFF
d_gene: TRBD1; abundance: many; v_gene: TRBV7-9; j_gene: TRBJ2-5; CDR3nt: TGTGCCAGCAGCTTACAAGACAGGGGCAGCTTCGAGACCCAGTACTTC; CDR3aa: CASSLQDRGSFETQYF
d_gene: TRBD1; abundance: many; v_gene: TRBV28; j_gene: TRBJ1-3; CDR3nt: TGTGCCAGCAGTTTAGGGACAGGGGGAACTGGAAACACCATATATTTT; CDR3aa: CASSLGTGGTGNTIYF
d_gene: TRBD1; abundance: -; v_gene: TRBV20-1; j_gene: TRBJ2-5; CDR3nt: TGCAGTGCGGACAGGGAAGAGACCCAGTACTTC; CDR3aa: CSADREETQYF